This passage covers 13 T cell receptor beta chains from one sample sequenced in a study of T cells in Graves' hyperthyroidism and ophthalmopathy. Amplification of TCR beta CDR3 regions was performed using RNA transcripts as template. With the HTBI primer set, the TCR CDR3 went through a first round of RT-PCR. Via MiXCR, TCRdb re-called the multiplex PCR reads, giving one row per CDR3 protein. Here the sample spans around 610,000 distinct CDR3 sequences, roughly 15% being singletons. The sample taken for sequencing was blood. The receptors here all came from a woman aged 40 to 50 with Graves' ophthalmopathy.

Here the CDR3 DNA reads TGTGCCAGCAGTGAGACGCTTCTTTATGGCTACACCTTC. Translating it yields CASSETLLYGYTF. The chain has TRBV6-1 and TRBJ1-2; D unresolved. The V end was cut by 3 bases, the J end by 5 bases, with 10 bases between. CDR3 size: 13 residues. Per the germline V gene, CDR1 is MNHNS and CDR2 is SASEGT.

The sample holds many counts of this clonotype. The J gene is TRBJ2-7, the V gene TRBV6-1, with a possible D match to TRBD2 (6 bases). Trimming pared 3 bases from V and 2 bases from J, leaving 17 bases between. Germline V CDR1 and CDR2: MNHNS, SASEGT. The CDR3 contains 16 residues. This CDR3 reads CASSDPRDFTTYEQYF. The CDR3 DNA reads TGTGCCAGCAGTGACCCCCGGGACTTCACTACCTACGAGCAGTACTTC.

This clonotype has only a few counts. The chain links TRBV4-2 to TRBJ1-5, with a possible D match to TRBD1 (5 bases). There are 16 residues in the CDR3. Trimming removed 6 bases from V and 0 bases from J, with 15 bases in between. CDR1 LGHNA and CDR2 YNFKEQ come from the germline V gene. The CDR3, as DNA: TGTGCCAGCAGACGGAGGGGCGATGATAGCAATCAGCCCCAGCATTTT. Its protein product is CASRRRGDDSNQPQHF.

This clonotype was observed at least ten times. This chain links TRBV12-3 or TRBV12-4 with TRBJ2-5; a possible D gene is TRBD2 (6 bases). The V end lost 6 bases, the J end lost 5 bases, and 16 bases lay between the germline ends. The CDR3 is made up of 14 amino acids. DNA for the CDR3: TGTGCCAGCAGCCCAGGGACTGTCGGGGAGACCCAGTACTTC. Amino acid sequence: CASSPGTVGETQYF.

V and J are TRBV12-3 or TRBV12-4 and TRBJ2-7; the D gene is possibly TRBD2 (6 bases). The V end lost 1 base, the J end lost 2 bases, and 12 bases lay between the germline ends. This CDR3 comprises 15 residues. The CDR3 DNA sequence: TGTGCCAGCAGTTTAGGTCTAGCGCGTCCCTACGAGCAGTACTTC. Amino acid sequence: CASSLGLARPYEQYF.

This clonotype was seen repeatedly, ten times or more. CDR3 sequence (DNA): TGTGCCCGGGACGGGACTGACCTTTCTGTGCAGTACTTC. As protein: CARDGTDLSVQYF. The chain employs TRBV30 and TRBJ2-7; D may be TRBD2 (6 bases). Looked up from germline, CDR1 is GTSNPN and CDR2 is SVGIG (reference sequence). V lost 8 bases and J lost 9, with 23 bases in between. The CDR3 has 13 residues.

The V gene is TRBV28, the J gene TRBJ2-7; 8 bases are shared with TRBD1. CDR3 length equals 14 residues. Per germline, CDR1 MDHEN and CDR2 SYDVKM. Trimming at V came to 6 bases and at J to 3 bases, leaving 7 bases not matched to a gene. In nucleotides, the CDR3 is TGTGCCAGCAGACTATCGACAGGGGTCTACGAGCAGTACTTC. Translated: CASRLSTGVYEQYF.

The chain recombines TRBV28 with TRBJ1-2; maybe TRBD1 (6 bases). The CDR3 covers 12 residues. V lost 5 bases and J lost 8, with 12 bases in between. Germline V gene sequence: CDR1 MDHEN, CDR2 SYDVKM. CDR3 residues: CASSIQGQGYTF. The CDR3 coding sequence is TGTGCCAGCAGTATCCAGGGGCAAGGCTACACCTTC.

This chain connects TRBV3-1 to TRBJ2-7; 11 bases are shared with TRBD1. Germline CDR1 and CDR2: LGHDT and YNNKEL (reference sequence). The CDR3 extends over 13 amino acids. CDR3 protein: CACRDRGTYEQYF. CDR3 sequence (DNA): TGTGCTTGCAGGGACAGGGGGACCTACGAGCAGTACTTC.

This clonotype has more than one count but fewer than ten. The germline gene is not matched at one end of the junction; a read error may be the cause. This chain links TRBV29-1 with TRBJ1-1; TRBD1 aligns across 7 bases. Germline V CDR1 and CDR2: SQVTM, ANQGSEA. The CDR3 totals 13 residues. In nucleotides, the CDR3 is TGCAGCGTTGTAGGGGGCGCGAACGCTGAAGCTTTCTTT. This encodes CSVVGGANAEAFF. Full variable domain (remainder filled in from reference TRBV29-1 and TRBJ1-1): SAVISQKPSRDICQRGTSLTIQCQVDSQVTMMFWYRQQPGQSLTLIATANQGSEATYESGFVIDKFPISRPNLTFSTLTVSNMSPEDSSIYLCSVVGGANAEAFFGQGTRLTVV.

This clonotype has a count of ten or more. V gene TRBV7-3 combines with J gene TRBJ2-2; 13 bases are shared with TRBD2. The germline V gene encodes CDR1 SGHTA and CDR2 FQGTGA. The CDR3 runs to 16 residues. V lost 3 bases to trimming and J lost 4 bases; unmatched junction nucleotides: 2. The DNA for the CDR3 is TGTGCCAGCAGCTTCGGACTAGCGGGAGCCACCGGGGAGCTGTTTTTT. This sequence encodes CASSFGLAGATGELFF.

The rearrangement joins TRBV7-8 to TRBJ1-5; 7 bases are shared with TRBD1. This CDR3 contains 16 residues. Looked up from germline, CDR1 is SGHVS and CDR2 is FQNEAQ. Trimming took 5 bases from V and 0 from J; bases not matched to a gene: 7. The DNA for the CDR3 is TGTGCCAGCAGCCCCCGGGACAGACATAGCAATCAGCCCCAGCATTTT. Translation gives CASSPRDRHSNQPQHF.

The chain uses TRBV6-2 or TRBV6-3 and TRBJ1-1; 7 bases are a match to TRBD1. The CDR3 runs 14 residues. Per germline, CDR1 MNHEY and CDR2 SVGEGT. The V and J ends lost 6 bases and 6 bases, in that order; junction bases with no gene match: 10. The CDR3, as DNA: TGTGCCAGCAGCCCCTTCCGGGACAGCCCTGAAGCTTTCTTT. Translation gives CASSPFRDSPEAFF.